The entry below describes one TCR beta chain. The antigen is undetermined. With 1 base removed from V and 7 bases from J, the gap between germline ends came to 14 bases. CDR1 and CDR2 (germline): GTSNPN, SVGIG (reference sequence). The CDR3 contains 13 residues. This specimen comes from a study of shared clonotypes between healthy human individuals. Study background: Three plates were used per donor for CD4 naive, three for CD4 memory, two for CD8 naive and one for CD8 memory.

Broader study findings: A handful of donors had roughly 5% of their naive CD4 clonotypes in common. Sorted-subset samples were not fully sequenced, rarefaction indicated.

Clones were sequenced by immunoSEQ multiplex PCR, and TCRdb holds only the in-frame ones, with some missing. The sample includes some 700,000 clones, roughly 88% seen only once; the top ten take 34%. The specimen was memory CD8+ T cells from PBMCs. Subset described: CD45RO+ cells pooled with CCR7-negative TemRA cells. The TCR originated in a man between 18 and 29 years old in good health. Some clones in this sample may be carry-over from other donors' samples. The rearrangement joins TRBV30 to TRBJ2-7; no clear D gene. Here the CDR3 DNA reads TGTGCCTGGAGTGGGACCCGTCTTTCGGAGCAGTACTTC. Translated, it gives CAWSGTRLSEQYF.